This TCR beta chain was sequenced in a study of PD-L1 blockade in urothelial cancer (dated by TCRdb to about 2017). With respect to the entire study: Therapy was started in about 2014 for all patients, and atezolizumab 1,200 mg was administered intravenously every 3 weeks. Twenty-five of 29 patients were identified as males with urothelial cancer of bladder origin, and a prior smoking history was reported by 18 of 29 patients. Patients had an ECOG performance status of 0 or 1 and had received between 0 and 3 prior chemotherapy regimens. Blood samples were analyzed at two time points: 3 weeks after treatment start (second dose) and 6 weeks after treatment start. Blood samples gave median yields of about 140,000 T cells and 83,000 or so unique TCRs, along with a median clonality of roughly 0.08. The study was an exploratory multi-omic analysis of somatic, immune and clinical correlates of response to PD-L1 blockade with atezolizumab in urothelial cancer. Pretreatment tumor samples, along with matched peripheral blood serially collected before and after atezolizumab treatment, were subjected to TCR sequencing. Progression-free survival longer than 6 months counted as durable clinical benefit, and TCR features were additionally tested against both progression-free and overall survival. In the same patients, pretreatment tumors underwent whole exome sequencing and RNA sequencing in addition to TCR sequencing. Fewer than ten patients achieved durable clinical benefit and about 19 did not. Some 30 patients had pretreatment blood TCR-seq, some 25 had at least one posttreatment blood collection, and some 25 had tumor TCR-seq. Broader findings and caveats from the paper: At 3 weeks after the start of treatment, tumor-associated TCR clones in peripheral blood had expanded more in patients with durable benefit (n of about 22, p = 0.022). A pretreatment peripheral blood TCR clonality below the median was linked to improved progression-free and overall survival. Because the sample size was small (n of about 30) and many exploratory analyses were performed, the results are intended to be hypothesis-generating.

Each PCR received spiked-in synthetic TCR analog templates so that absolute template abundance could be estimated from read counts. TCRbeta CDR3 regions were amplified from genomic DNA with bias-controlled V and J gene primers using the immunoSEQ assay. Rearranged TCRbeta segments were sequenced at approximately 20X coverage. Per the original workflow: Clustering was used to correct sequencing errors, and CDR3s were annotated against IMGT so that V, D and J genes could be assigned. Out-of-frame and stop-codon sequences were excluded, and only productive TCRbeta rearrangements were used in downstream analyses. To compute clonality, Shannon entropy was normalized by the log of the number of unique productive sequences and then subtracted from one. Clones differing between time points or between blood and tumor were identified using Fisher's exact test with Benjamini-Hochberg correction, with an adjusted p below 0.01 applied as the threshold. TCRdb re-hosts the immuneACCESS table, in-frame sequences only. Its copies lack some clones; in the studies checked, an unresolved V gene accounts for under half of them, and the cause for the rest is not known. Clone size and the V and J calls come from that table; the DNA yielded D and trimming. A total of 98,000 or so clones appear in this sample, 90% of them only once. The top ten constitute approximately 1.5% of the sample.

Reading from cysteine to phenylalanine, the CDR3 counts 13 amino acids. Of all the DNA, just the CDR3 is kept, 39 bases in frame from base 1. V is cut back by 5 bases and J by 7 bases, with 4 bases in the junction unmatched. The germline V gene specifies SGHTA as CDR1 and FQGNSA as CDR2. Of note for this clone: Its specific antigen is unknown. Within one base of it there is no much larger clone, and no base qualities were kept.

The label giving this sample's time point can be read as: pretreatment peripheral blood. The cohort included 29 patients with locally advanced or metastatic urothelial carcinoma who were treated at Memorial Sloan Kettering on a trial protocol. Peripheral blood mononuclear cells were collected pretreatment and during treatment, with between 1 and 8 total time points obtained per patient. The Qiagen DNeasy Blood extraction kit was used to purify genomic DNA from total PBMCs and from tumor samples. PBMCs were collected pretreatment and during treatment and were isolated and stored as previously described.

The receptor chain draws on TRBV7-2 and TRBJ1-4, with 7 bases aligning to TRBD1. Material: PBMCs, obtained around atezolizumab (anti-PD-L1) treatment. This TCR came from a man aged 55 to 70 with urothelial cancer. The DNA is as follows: TGTGCCAGCAGCCCCTACAGGGGTGAAAAACTGTTTTTT. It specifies CASSPYRGEKLFF.